Below, one TCR beta chain is given with its context. Researchers ran the PCR with 60 Vbeta and 13 Jbeta primers. TCRdb's table, derived via immunoSEQ multiplex PCR, lists solely in-frame clones and lacks some. The top ten hold around 9.9% of the sample, which has over 95,000 clones, approximately 80% seen once. V shed 6 bases and J 2 bases; nucleotides not matched to a gene: 5. The germline gives CDR1 SGDLS, CDR2 YYNGEE. CDR3 length equals 15 residues. This sample was taken from a study of cytomegalovirus exposure and HLA in healthy donors. The clonotype comes from a man aged 40-49 years in good health and CMV-seropositive. This chain links TRBV9 with TRBJ2-2; TRBD1 aligns across 9 bases. Sequencing was performed on PBMCs. This CDR3 reads CASNPGQGNTGELFF. CDR3 DNA: TGTGCCAGCAACCCGGGACAGGGTAACACCGGGGAGCTGTTTTTT.